This T cell receptor (beta chain) comes out of a study of OX40 agonist ivuxolimab in advanced cancers. Study overall: Patients assigned to dose escalation were diagnosed with hepatocellular carcinoma, melanoma, renal cell or head and neck cancer.

Study-level points and caveats: Near-lowest levels of clonal expansion characterized partial responders at 0.1-3.0 mg/kg. Circulating CD4+ and CD8+ T cells showed clonal expansion by week 6 at 0.1 to 3.0 mg/kg.

Measured with immunoSEQ multiplex PCR; TCRdb has only the in-frame clones, and not every one. The sample shows some 60,000 clones, approximately 90% of them seen only once. This clone was counted once. Its antigen is unknown. The sampling schedule covered blood at baseline, cycle 4 day 1, and cycle 7 day 1. CDR3 size: 13 residues. V was trimmed by 7 bases and J by 1 base, leaving 11 bases between them. Germline loops: CDR1 MNHEY, CDR2 SMNVEV (reference sequence). The source was CD4+ or CD8+ T cells sorted from blood, collected in a trial of the OX40 agonist ivuxolimab. The chain employs TRBV27 and TRBJ2-7; maybe TRBD1 (5 bases). This clonotype originated in an adult with an advanced solid tumor such as melanoma, head and neck, liver or kidney cancer. CDR3 residues: CASMWQGSYEQYF. CDR3 nucleotide sequence: TGTGCCAGCATGTGGCAGGGATCCTACGAGCAGTACTTC.